The 9 T cell receptor beta chains below were found in one sample sequenced in a study of blood T cell repertoires in COVID-19. Measured with immunoSEQ multiplex PCR; TCRdb has only the in-frame clones, and not every one. The sample includes roughly 250,000 clones, about 80% seen only once; the top ten take 15% to 18%. Sequences were obtained from peripheral blood. These receptors all stem from a person aged 70 to 85 with COVID-19, enrolled during active disease.

This clone showed up just a few times. This chain links TRBV7-3 with TRBJ2-1; TRBD2 is a possible D gene (7 bases). The CDR3 is made up of 18 amino acids. V was cut by 1 base and J by 0 bases, with 16 bases left in between. Germline lookup yields CDR1 SGHTA and CDR2 FQGTGA. This CDR3 reads CASSLRVGGRASYNEQFF. DNA for the CDR3: TGTGCCAGCAGCTTAAGGGTAGGGGGGAGGGCCTCCTACAATGAGCAGTTCTTC. The entire variable domain, with the rest obtained from reference TRBV7-3 and TRBJ2-1, is as follows: GAGVSQTPSNKVTEKGKYVELRCDPISGHTALYWYRQSLGQGPEFLIYFQGTGAADDSGLPNDRFFAVRPEGSVSTLKIQRTERGDSAVYLCASSLRVGGRASYNEQFFGPGTRLTVL.

This chain connects TRBV3-1 (or the pseudogene TRBV3-2) to TRBJ1-4; TRBD1 matches 7 bases. CDR3 size: 15 residues. The germline V gene has CDR1 LGHDT and CDR2 YNNKEL (reference sequence). V lost 6 bases, J lost 4 bases, and 8 bases stayed unmatched. The CDR3 sequence is CASSPETGSNEKLFF. The CDR3 bases are TGTGCCAGCAGTCCCGAGACAGGGAGTAATGAAAAACTGTTTTTT.

The J gene is TRBJ1-1, the V gene TRBV27; maybe TRBD1 (5 bases). This CDR3 contains 15 residues. The germline CDR1 and CDR2 sequences are MNHEY and SMNVEV (reference sequence). Trimming shortened V by 3 bases and J by 2 bases, and 13 bases separated the two germline ends. CDR3 DNA: TGTGCCAGCAGTTTCAACCGGAGGGGTAACACTGAAGCTTTCTTT. Translation gives CASSFNRRGNTEAFF.

The chain couples TRBV15 to TRBJ2-5; 7 bases agree with TRBD2. With V trimmed by 0 bases and J by 2 bases, 9 bases remained unmatched. The germline V gene encodes CDR1 LNHNV and CDR2 YYDKDF (reference sequence). The CDR3 has 17 residues. DNA of the CDR3: TGTGCCACCAGCAGAGACGGGGGAGGGCTAGCTCAAGAGACCCAGTACTTC. It codes for CATSRDGGGLAQETQYF.

There are many counts of this clone. This chain connects TRBV7-2 to TRBJ2-7; TRBD1 matches 8 bases. The germline V gene encodes CDR1 SGHTA and CDR2 FQGNSA. V trimming: 1 base; J trimming: 4 bases; junction bases outside the gene matches: 6. The CDR3 loop spans 15 amino acids. CDR3 nucleotide sequence: TGTGCCAGCAGCTTAGGTGGACAGGGTGTGTACGAGCAGTACTTC. Amino acids: CASSLGGQGVYEQYF.

The J gene is TRBJ2-1, the V gene TRBV11-3, with TRBD1 identical over 8 bases. There are 17 residues in the CDR3. V lost 2 bases, J lost 7 bases, and 13 bases stayed unmatched. Per the germline V gene, CDR1 is SGHNT and CDR2 is YENEEA. CDR3 coding DNA: TGTGCCAGCAGCTTAACCACCGGTGGACAGGGAACTAATGAGCAGTTCTTC. Its translation: CASSLTTGGQGTNEQFF.

The J gene is TRBJ2-5, the V gene TRBV7-8; 8 nucleotides agree with TRBD2. This CDR3 region has 16 residues. Germline CDR1 SGHVS, CDR2 FQNEAQ. V lost 7 bases, J lost 2 bases, and 12 bases stayed unmatched. The DNA of the CDR3 is TGTGCCAGCACCAAACGGACTAGCTCCACACAAGAGACCCAGTACTTC. It translates to CASTKRTSSTQETQYF. Full variable domain (outside the CDR3, taken from reference TRBV7-8 and TRBJ2-5): GAGVSQSPRYKVAKRGQDVALRCDPISGHVSLFWYQQALGQGPEFLTYFQNEAQLDKSGLPSDRFFAERPEGSVSTLKIQRTQQEDSAVYLCASTKRTSSTQETQYFGPGTRLLVL.

The chain combines TRBV4-3 with TRBJ2-7; D may be TRBD2 (6 bases). CDR1 and CDR2 from the germline V gene are LGHNA and YSLEER. Trimming took off 0 bases at V and 4 bases at J, with 13 bases between the two ends. The CDR3 extends over 15 amino acids. The CDR3 sequence is CASSQELGGRYEQYF. In nucleotides, the CDR3 is TGCGCCAGCAGCCAAGAATTGGGGGGTAGATACGAGCAGTACTTC.

The chain links TRBV7-2 to TRBJ1-5; 7 bases align to TRBD1. V trimming: 8 bases; J trimming: 2 bases; junction bases outside the gene matches: 0. Germline V gene data show CDR1 as SGHTA and CDR2 as FQGNSA. The CDR3 totals 12 residues. CDR3 loop: CASGQGNQPQHF. The CDR3 DNA follows: TGTGCCAGCGGACAGGGCAATCAGCCCCAGCATTTT.